The rows below give T cell receptor beta chains drawn from one sample of a study of blood T cell repertoires in COVID-19. Profiled with immunoSEQ multiplex PCR; TCRdb holds only in-frame clones, not every one. The table shows some 290,000 clones, with around 87% occurring only once. The source material was peripheral blood. The source of these receptors is a woman aged 50 to 65 who had recovered from COVID-19. Each CDR3 is given with its conserved first and last residue. A D gene is named only where the DNA matches it firmly. Clone size is shown for a subset of rows, as once, few, many or a class of expanded clone.

v_call	d_call	j_call	clone_size	cdr3_aa	cdr3_nt
TRBV7-2	-	TRBJ1-5	-	CASSLDAGGNQPQHF	TGTGCCAGCAGCTTGGACGCGGGGGGCAATCAGCCCCAGCATTTT
TRBV6-1	-	TRBJ1-1	-	CASRSGAGTEAFF	TGTGCCAGCAGATCGGGAGCGGGCACTGAAGCTTTCTTT
TRBV5-6	-	TRBJ2-3	-	CASSLRWTRRVGTDTQYF	TGTGCCAGCAGCTTGCGGTGGACTCGCCGAGTCGGCACAGATACGCAGTATTTT
TRBV7-2	TRBD1	TRBJ1-5	-	CASSLDRQGRQPQHF	TGTGCCAGCAGCTTAGATAGACAGGGAAGGCAGCCCCAGCATTTT
TRBV6-5	-	TRBJ1-2	-	CASRTLGQFYGYTF	TGTGCCAGCAGGACCCTCGGACAGTTCTATGGCTACACCTTC
TRBV7-2	TRBD1	TRBJ1-2	-	CASSLVTGEVGGYTF	TGTGCCAGCAGCTTAGTGACAGGGGAAGTCGGAGGCTACACCTTC
TRBV7-2	-	TRBJ1-2	once	CASSLVAGESYGYTF	TGTGCCAGCAGCTTAGTAGCCGGGGAGAGCTATGGCTACACCTTC
TRBV9	TRBD1	TRBJ1-2	-	CASSVEIGQGYGYTF	TGTGCCAGCAGCGTGGAAATAGGACAGGGCTATGGCTACACCTTC
TRBV28	-	TRBJ2-7	-	CASSPSARRHPYEQYF	TGTGCCAGCAGTCCCTCGGCCAGGCGACATCCCTACGAGCAGTACTTC
TRBV15	TRBD1	TRBJ1-2	once	CATSSNPGQSVTGYTF	TGTGCCACCAGCAGTAATCCGGGACAGTCGGTTACTGGCTACACCTTC
TRBV7-9	-	TRBJ1-2	once	CASSFGQGNGYTF	TGTGCCAGCAGCTTCGGGCAGGGAAATGGCTACACCTTC
TRBV6-5	TRBD1	TRBJ1-1	-	CASSYTGETEAFF	TGTGCCAGCAGTTACACAGGGGAGACTGAAGCTTTCTTT
TRBV7-8	TRBD1	TRBJ1-2	-	CASSSGTVLYGYTF	TGTGCCAGCAGCTCCGGGACAGTGTTATATGGCTACACCTTC
TRBV27	TRBD2	TRBJ2-2	-	CASTPGTGRGDTGELFF	TGTGCCAGCACCCCCGGGACCGGCCGGGGGGACACCGGGGAGCTGTTTTTT
TRBV15	-	TRBJ2-5	-	CATSRDRAGETQYF	TGTGCCACCAGCAGAGATCGGGCGGGGGAGACCCAGTACTTC